This T cell receptor beta chain appears in the sequencing data of a study of CD8+ T cells in alopecia areata. In the study overall: Treated patients were given oral tofacitinib, which was dosed at 5 to 10 mg twice daily. Dosing spanned 6 to 18 months on tofacitinib, then 6 months off drug.

The CDR3 spans 17 residues. The germline CDR1 and CDR2 sequences are SEHNR and FQNEAQ (reference sequence). V dropped 5 bases and J dropped 4; count of bases not matched to a gene: 13. The researchers isolated CD4+ and CD8+ T cells from PBMCs by sorting. Extracted RNA was reverse transcribed into cDNA, the sequencing template. The assay was immunoSEQ multiplex PCR, and TCRdb's table has in-frame clones only and misses some. The table includes 45,000 to 70,000 clones, 96% detected once. This clone is a singleton in its sample. This chain joins TRBV7-9 and TRBJ1-4; 7 nucleotides align to TRBD1. Here the sequenced sample was CD8+ T cells sorted from blood, taken at week 0. This clonotype originated in a human donor with alopecia areata. CDR3 amino acids: CASSQGGFGTVNEKLFF. CDR3 nucleotides: TGTGCCAGCAGCCAAGGGGGTTTTGGGACAGTTAATGAAAAACTGTTTTTT. Drawing the rest from reference TRBV7-9 and TRBJ1-4, the complete variable domain is DTGVSQNPRHKITKRGQNVTFRCDPISEHNRLYWYRQTLGQGPEFLTYFQNEAQLEKSRLLSDRFSAERPKGSFSTLEIQRTEQGDSAMYLCASSQGGFGTVNEKLFFGSGTQLSVL.